Below, 27 T cell receptor beta chains from the same sample are listed, as sequenced in a study of radiotherapy plus CTLA-4 blockade in lung cancer. Measured with immunoSEQ multiplex PCR; TCRdb has only the in-frame clones, and not every one. Among 20,000 to 25,000 clones listed, over 70% were seen once. This sample comprised peripheral blood, obtained from a patient treated with radiotherapy plus ipilimumab. The receptors here all came from a human donor with non-small cell lung cancer who had stable disease on radiotherapy plus ipilimumab.

This chain uses TRBV7-3 with TRBJ1-1; TRBD1 matches at 9 bases. Trimming took 4 bases from V and 2 from J; bases not matched to a gene: 8. CDR1 and CDR2 from the germline V gene are SGHTA and FQGTGA. The CDR3 runs to 16 residues. The CDR3 is CASSSGTGLINTEAFF. The CDR3 DNA reads as TGTGCCAGCAGCTCCGGGACAGGGTTAATAAACACTGAAGCTTTCTTT.

The chain has TRBV10-3 and TRBJ2-1, with 10 bases identical to TRBD2. Looked up from germline, CDR1 is ENHRY and CDR2 is SYGVKD. The CDR3 extends over 15 amino acids. The ends lost 5 bases at V and 6 bases at J; junction bases unmatched: 7. CDR3 sequence reads: CAISSGAGGVNEQFF. The DNA of the CDR3 is TGTGCCATCAGTAGCGGAGCGGGAGGGGTCAATGAGCAGTTCTTC.

The CDR3 here is CASSLAQGQGGEQYF. CDR3 coding DNA: TGTGCCAGCAGCTTAGCGCAGGGACAGGGGGGCGAGCAGTACTTC. V usage is TRBV7-9 and J usage is TRBJ2-7, with TRBD1 matching 11 bases. Germline V gene data show CDR1 as SEHNR and CDR2 as FQNEAQ (reference sequence). This CDR3 comprises 15 residues. V shed 0 bases and J 6 bases; nucleotides not matched to a gene: 4. Drawing the rest from reference TRBV7-9 and TRBJ2-7, the complete variable domain is DTGVSQNPRHKITKRGQNVTFRCDPISEHNRLYWYRQTLGQGPEFLTYFQNEAQLEKSRLLSDRFSAERPKGSFSTLEIQRTEQGDSAMYLCASSLAQGQGGEQYFGPGTRLTVT.

This chain connects TRBV6-5 to TRBJ1-5; TRBD1 agrees at 7 bases. Germline V gene lookup returns CDR1 MNHEY and CDR2 SVGAGI. The CDR3 contains 13 residues. V lost 5 bases and J lost 9; bases outside the gene matches: 7. CDR3 residues: CASSDAQGRPQHF. The CDR3 nucleotides are TGTGCCAGCAGTGACGCACAGGGGAGGCCCCAGCATTTT.

V is TRBV30 and J is TRBJ2-1, with TRBD2 matching over 9 bases. The CDR3 covers 14 residues. Germline V lookup: CDR1 GTSNPN, CDR2 SVGIG (reference sequence). Trimming cost V 4 bases and J 6 bases; bases outside gene matches: 7. The CDR3 region has the DNA TGTGCCTGGATGCGGGGCGGGAGGGGCAATGAGCAGTTCTTC. It yields the protein CAWMRGGRGNEQFF.

This clone was found once. The chain links TRBV6-6 to TRBJ1-3; 8 nucleotides match TRBD1. Germline CDR1 is MNHNY and CDR2 is SVGAGI (reference sequence). CDR3 size: 16 residues. Trimming took 2 bases from V and 4 from J; bases not matched to a gene: 7. CDR3 nucleotide sequence: TGTGCCAGCAGTTACCGCGGACAGGGATCGGGAAACACCATATATTTT. Translating it yields CASSYRGQGSGNTIYF.

The CDR3 coding sequence is TGTGCCAGCTCCCGACTTAATGAAAAACTGTTTTTT. It encodes CASSRLNEKLFF. V and J are TRBV18 and TRBJ1-4; D is ambiguous. Between the trimmed V and J ends, which lost 6 bases and 4 bases, there was a span of 6 bases. CDR3 length: 12 residues. Germline CDR1 is KGHSH and CDR2 is LQKENI.

V gene TRBV27 combines with J gene TRBJ2-7; D is unresolved. The CDR3 totals 12 residues. The V gene lost 2 bases and the J gene lost 2 bases, with 4 bases spanning the gap. Germline lookup yields CDR1 MNHEY and CDR2 SMNVEV (reference sequence). The CDR3 sequence is CASSLNPYEQYF. The CDR3 DNA sequence: TGTGCCAGCAGTTTAAACCCCTACGAGCAGTACTTC.

The chain couples TRBV7-6 to TRBJ2-3; possibly TRBD2 for D (5 bases). Germline-derived CDR1 and CDR2 are SGHVS and FNYEAQ. The CDR3 has 15 residues. Trimming cost V 5 bases and J 5 bases, with 17 bases left between them. This CDR3 is CASSIPGIAGDTQYF. The CDR3, as DNA: TGTGCCAGCAGCATTCCCGGGATTGCGGGAGATACGCAGTATTTT.

This rearrangement joins TRBV28 to TRBJ2-5; 10 positions agree with TRBD2. The CDR3 runs 15 residues. Germline V lookup: CDR1 MDHEN, CDR2 SYDVKM. After removal of 4 bases from V and 5 bases from J, the junction contained 7 bases not matched to a gene. DNA of the CDR3: TGTGCCAGCAGTTCAAGCGGGAGGGCCTACGAGACCCAGTACTTC. It codes for CASSSSGRAYETQYF.

The CDR3 loop is CASSSGDRDEEKLFF. CDR3 DNA: TGTGCCAGCAGCTCTGGGGACAGGGATGAGGAAAAACTGTTTTTT. V is TRBV11-2 and J is TRBJ1-4; 9 bases map to TRBD1. This CDR3 region has 15 residues. Germline assignment: CDR1 SGHAT and CDR2 FQNNGV. The V gene end was trimmed by 4 bases and the J gene end by 8 bases; junction bases not matched to a gene: 8.

This clone was observed a few times. The V and J genes are TRBV28 and TRBJ2-7; D gene uncertain. This CDR3 has 12 amino acids. Trimming removed 5 bases from V and 7 bases from J, with 12 bases in between. CDR1 and CDR2 from the germline V gene are MDHEN and SYDVKM. CDR3 bases: TGTGCCAGCAGTCCCGGGTTGGGTGAGCAGTACTTC. Residues: CASSPGLGEQYF.

This clone occurred once. The rearrangement links TRBV6-1 to TRBJ1-5; D call uncertain. V shed 2 bases and J shed 5 bases, with 10 bases lying between them. Germline CDR1 reads MNHNS; CDR2 reads SASEGT. This CDR3 region has 14 residues. Here the CDR3 DNA reads TGTGCCAGCAGTGAACCCCAGAATCATCAGCCCCAGCATTTT. Its translation is CASSEPQNHQPQHF.

The V call is TRBV7-2, the J call TRBJ1-3; no firm D call. The V end lost 1 base, the J end lost 1 base, and 5 bases lay between the germline ends. Germline V CDR1 and CDR2: SGHTA, FQGNSA. The CDR3 contains 14 residues. Written as DNA, the CDR3 is TGTGCCAGCAGCTTAGGACCTTCTGGAAACACCATATATTTT. The encoded protein is CASSLGPSGNTIYF.

This clone is labeled medium-sized. The gene calls are TRBV4-1 and TRBJ2-5; unclear D gene. CDR1 is MGHRA and CDR2 is YSYEKL in the germline V gene. Trimming cost V 1 base and J 1 base, with 10 bases left between them. The CDR3 is 15 amino acids. The CDR3 DNA reads as TGCGCCAGCAGCCAAGGCTCCTCGTCCCAAGAGACCCAGTACTTC. As protein: CASSQGSSSQETQYF.

V gene TRBV5-6 combines with J gene TRBJ2-7; 7 bases line up with TRBD2. The germline gives CDR1 SGHDT, CDR2 YYEEEE. The CDR3 is made up of 14 amino acids. J lost 2 bases, V lost 6 bases, and 8 bases had no gene match. DNA for the CDR3: TGTGCCAGCAAAACCCTAGCGGAGGCCTACGAGCAGTACTTC. This gives the protein CASKTLAEAYEQYF. Variable domain in full (rest from reference TRBV5-6 and TRBJ2-7): DAGVTQSPTHLIKTRGQQVTLRCSPKSGHDTVSWYQQALGQGPQFIFQYYEEEERQRGNFPDRFSGHQFPNYSSELNVNALLLGDSALYLCASKTLAEAYEQYFGPGTRLTVT.

CDR3 sequence reads: CASSQTLPGLAVREQFF. CDR3 coding DNA: TGTGCCAGCAGCCAAACTCTTCCGGGACTAGCGGTCAGGGAGCAGTTCTTC. The chain recombines TRBV14 with TRBJ2-1, with 11 bases identical to TRBD2. The V and J ends lost 2 bases and 10 bases, in that order; junction bases with no gene match: 13. The CDR3 spans 17 residues. The V gene's germline CDR1 is SGHDN and CDR2 FVKESK.

This clone was observed a handful of times. The J gene is TRBJ1-4, the V gene TRBV28; D perhaps matches TRBD1 (5 bases). Germline V lookup: CDR1 MDHEN, CDR2 SYDVKM. This CDR3 is 13 amino acids long. Trimming left V 4 bases short and J 11 bases short, with 14 bases between. The DNA for the CDR3 is TGTGCCAGCAGTTCGGACTGGGGGGGGAAACTGTTTTTT. It encodes CASSSDWGGKLFF.

The V and J genes are TRBV6-1 and TRBJ2-7; 8 bases match TRBD1. The germline CDR1 and CDR2 sequences are MNHNS and SASEGT. J gave up 2 bases and V 7 bases, and 10 bases lay outside the gene matches. This CDR3 region has 15 residues. DNA for the CDR3: TGTGCCAGCAACCCAAGAGGACAGGGTCCCTACGAGCAGTACTTC. This encodes CASNPRGQGPYEQYF.

Concerning this clone itself: The same CDR3 arises from other DNA sequences in this sample as well. This chain connects TRBV7-2 to TRBJ1-1, with 7 bases that match TRBD1. Germline CDR1 is SGHTA and CDR2 is FQGNSA. The CDR3 has 13 residues. Trimming removed 2 bases from V and 8 bases from J; junction bases left unmatched: 5. CDR3 amino acids: CASSLRGQAEAFF. The CDR3 DNA reads TGTGCCAGCAGCTTAAGGGGGCAGGCCGAAGCTTTCTTT. The full variable domain, in which reference TRBV7-2 and TRBJ1-1 provide the parts outside the CDR3, is GAGVSQSPSNKVTEKGKDVELRCDPISGHTALYWYRQSLGQGLEFLIYFQGNSAPDKSGLPSDRFSAERTGGSVSTLTIQRTQQEDSAVYLCASSLRGQAEAFFGQGTRLTVV.

The rearrangement links TRBV6-1 to TRBJ1-5; the D gene is possibly TRBD1 (5 bases). The CDR3 consists of 14 residues. CDR1 and CDR2 (germline): MNHNS, SASEGT. V was pared by 6 bases and J by 3 bases, with 12 bases between. The CDR3 region is CASRAGTLNQPQHF. CDR3 coding DNA: TGTGCCAGCAGGGCTGGGACTCTCAATCAGCCCCAGCATTTT.

This clone has a handful of counts. The CDR3 is CASSFRSGGQNLPRGYTF. The CDR3 DNA reads TGTGCCAGCAGTTTTAGGTCAGGGGGCCAAAACCTCCCCCGTGGCTACACCTTC. The chain couples TRBV27 to TRBJ1-2, with 8 positions matching TRBD1. The CDR3 is 18 amino acids. J gave up 7 bases and V 3 bases, and 19 bases lay outside the gene matches. CDR1 MNHEY and CDR2 SMNVEV come from the germline V gene (reference sequence).

The V gene is TRBV9, the J gene TRBJ2-7, with D possibly being TRBD1 (5 bases). The CDR3 is made up of 15 amino acids. The V gene's germline CDR1 is SGDLS and CDR2 YYNGEE. V was cut by 0 bases and J by 2 bases, with 12 bases left in between. In nucleotides, the CDR3 is TGTGCCAGCAGCGTAGGGGTAGGGGCGGCCTACGAGCAGTACTTC. Translating gives CASSVGVGAAYEQYF.

The rearrangement joins TRBV25-1 to TRBJ2-7; tentatively, D is TRBD2 (5 bases). The CDR3 consists of 14 residues. CDR1 MGHDK and CDR2 SYGVNS come from the germline V gene. Trimming removed 1 base at V and 13 bases at J, with 20 bases between. The CDR3 nucleotides read TGTGCCAGCAGTGAATCGGGATTTATCTCCCCCTTTTACTTC. This gives the protein CASSESGFISPFYF.

This clone came up once. The V call is TRBV18, the J call TRBJ2-7; D not resolved. Germline CDR1 is KGHSH and CDR2 is LQKENI. This CDR3 has 17 residues. V was shortened by 6 bases and J by 2 bases, with 23 bases between the two germline ends. This chain's CDR3 is CASSPRATLMGAYEQYF. The DNA of the CDR3 is TGTGCCAGCTCTCCAAGGGCCACATTGATGGGCGCCTACGAGCAGTACTTC.

Here the CDR3 DNA reads TGCGCCAGCAGCGCCCGTCTGGAGGGAGAAAAACTGTTTTTT. Its protein product is CASSARLEGEKLFF. The V and J genes are TRBV4-3 and TRBJ1-4; no reliable D call. V shed 5 bases and J shed 8 bases, with 15 bases lying between them. Germline values: CDR1 LGHNA, CDR2 YSLEER. This CDR3 has 14 amino acids.

On this clone: At one end, the junction sequence differs from germline, possibly due to a read error. The CDR3 loop is CSSSLWTGNYNEQFF. CDR3 nucleotide sequence: TGTTCCAGCAGTTTATGGACAGGAAACTACAATGAGCAGTTCTTC. The rearrangement uses TRBV27 and TRBJ2-1; 7 bases are a match to TRBD1. Germline assignment: CDR1 MNHEY and CDR2 SMNVEV (reference sequence). This CDR3 spans 15 amino acids.